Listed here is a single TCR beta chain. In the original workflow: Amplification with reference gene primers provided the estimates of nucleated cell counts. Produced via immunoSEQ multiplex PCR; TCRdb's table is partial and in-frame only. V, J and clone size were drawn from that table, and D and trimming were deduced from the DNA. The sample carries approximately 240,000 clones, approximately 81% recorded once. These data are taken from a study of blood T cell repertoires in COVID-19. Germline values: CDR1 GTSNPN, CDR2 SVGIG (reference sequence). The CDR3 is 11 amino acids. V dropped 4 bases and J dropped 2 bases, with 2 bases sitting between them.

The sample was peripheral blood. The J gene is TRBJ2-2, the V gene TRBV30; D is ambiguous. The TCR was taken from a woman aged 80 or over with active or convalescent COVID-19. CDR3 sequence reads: CAWTNTGELFF. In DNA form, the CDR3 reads TGTGCCTGGACTAACACCGGGGAGCTGTTTTTT.